These 27 T cell receptor beta chains came from one sample sequenced in a study of blood T cells in healthy people across ages. Together with a sample-barcoded 5' primer, a J-beta primer mix was included in a second PCR lasting roughly 6 to 12 cycles. TCRdb itself ran the 5' RACE reads through MiXCR, one entry per CDR3 protein. The sample has approximately 1,000,000 distinct CDR3 sequences; 40% to 50% are singletons. The material sequenced was blood. The receptors were sampled from an older woman in good health.

This clonotype has only one observation. This chain joins TRBV15 and TRBJ2-7, with D unresolved. CDR3 length: 13 residues. V was shortened by 5 bases and J by 2 bases, with 10 bases between the two germline ends. Germline CDR1 is LNHNV and CDR2 is YYDKDF (reference sequence). CDR3 region: CATSFRFTYEQYF. In nucleotides, the CDR3 is TGTGCCACCAGCTTCCGGTTTACCTACGAGCAGTACTTC.

The sample holds a few counts of this clonotype. The chain couples TRBV4-2 to TRBJ1-2; 12 nucleotides agree with TRBD1. CDR1 and CDR2 (germline): LGHNA, YNFKEQ. CDR3 length: 17 residues. V shed 3 bases, J shed 8 bases, and the junction held 13 bases outside the gene matches. The CDR3 DNA reads TGTGCCAGCAGCCAGCCTGGGACAGGGGGCGGCCTGACGGGCTACACCTTC. It encodes CASSQPGTGGGLTGYTF.

The chain couples TRBV7-3 to TRBJ2-3; D possibly corresponds to TRBD2 (5 bases). V shed 4 bases and J shed 5 bases, with 16 bases lying between them. This CDR3 has 15 amino acids. Germline V gene sequence: CDR1 SGHTA, CDR2 FQGTGA. CDR3 protein: CASSYGERAEDTQYF. The CDR3, as DNA: TGTGCCAGCAGCTATGGCGAGAGGGCCGAAGATACGCAGTATTTT.

Only a few counts were recorded for this clonotype. The J gene is TRBJ1-1, the V gene TRBV20-1; the D is unclear. Germline-derived CDR1 and CDR2 are DFQATT and SNEGSKA (reference sequence). The V and J ends lost 0 bases and 1 base respectively, with 9 bases between them. CDR3 length equals 14 residues. The CDR3 sequence: CSARDRTANTEAFF. CDR3 in DNA: TGCAGTGCTAGAGACCGGACTGCGAACACTGAAGCTTTCTTT.

The chain recombines TRBV5-5 with TRBJ1-5, with D maybe TRBD1 (6 bases). CDR1 SGHKS and CDR2 YYEKEE come from the germline V gene (reference sequence). This CDR3 has 15 amino acids. Trimming removed 2 bases from V and 6 bases from J, with 15 bases in between. The CDR3 here is CASSLGQSLGQPQHF. CDR3 coding DNA: TGTGCCAGCAGCTTAGGACAGTCCTTGGGTCAGCCCCAGCATTTT. The whole variable domain, filled in from reference TRBV5-5 and TRBJ1-5, reads DAGVTQSPTHLIKTRGQQVTLRCSPISGHKSVSWYQQVLGQGPQFIFQYYEKEERGRGNFPDRFSARQFPNYSSELNVNALLLGDSALYLCASSLGQSLGQPQHFGDGTRLSIL.

In its sample, this clonotype was seen a few times. The rearrangement uses TRBV15 and TRBJ2-1, with a tentative D call TRBD2 (6 bases). V was shortened by 4 bases and J by 8 bases, with 12 bases between the two germline ends. CDR1 is LNHNV and CDR2 is YYDKDF in the germline V gene (reference sequence). The CDR3 consists of 13 residues. CDR3 sequence: CATSTSSVYEQFF. CDR3 bases: TGTGCCACCAGCACCTCTAGCGTCTATGAGCAGTTCTTC.

This clonotype was seen repeatedly, ten times or more. This may arise from a read error, as a much more abundant clone is one base away. This chain joins TRBV29-1 and TRBJ2-7, with D possibly being TRBD1 or TRBD2 (6 bases each). Per the germline V gene, CDR1 is SQVTM and CDR2 is ANQGSEA. The CDR3 is 11 residues long. The V end was cut by 7 bases, the J end by 6 bases, with 13 bases between. The CDR3 here is CSGGGPSEQYF. The CDR3 bases are TGCAGCGGTGGGGGGCCCAGCGAGCAGTACTTC.

Concerning this clonotype: Likely a read error: the CDR3 ends without its conserved phenylalanine or tryptophan. The rearrangement links TRBV27 to TRBJ1-4; D is uncertain. This CDR3 has 16 residues. The germline V gene encodes CDR1 MNHEY and CDR2 SMNVEV (reference sequence). V was cut by 8 bases and J by 0 bases, with 16 bases left in between. CDR3 sequence (DNA): TGTGCCAGCTATAAGGCAGGTTCCGCAACTAATGAAAAACTGTTTTCT. Its protein is CASYKAGSATNEKLFS.

This chain uses TRBV30 with TRBJ1-6; no reliable D call. V dropped 4 bases and J dropped 8 bases, with 18 bases sitting between them. This CDR3 has 15 amino acids. The germline gives CDR1 GTSNPN, CDR2 SVGIG (reference sequence). CDR3 sequence (DNA): TGTGCCTGGACCGTAACATCTCAAACCCATTCACCCCTCCACTTT. Translation: CAWTVTSQTHSPLHF. The whole variable domain, remainder taken from reference TRBV30 and TRBJ1-6, is SQTIHQWPATLVQPVGSPLSLECTVEGTSNPNLYWYRQAAGRGLQLLFYSVGIGQISSEVPQNLSASRPQDRQFILSSKKLLLSDSGFYLCAWTVTSQTHSPLHFGNGTRLTVT.

The chain links TRBV10-3 to TRBJ2-4, with 9 nucleotides matching TRBD2. The trim removed 2 bases at V and 4 bases at J, leaving 9 bases unmatched. Germline assignment: CDR1 ENHRY and CDR2 SYGVKD. The CDR3 runs 17 residues. CDR3 coding DNA: TGTGCCATCAGTGAGGGGGCCCTGGCGGGAGGGAAAAACATTCAGTACTTC. Its translation is CAISEGALAGGKNIQYF.

This clonotype was detected a few times. The V gene is TRBV9, the J gene TRBJ2-3; 12 positions agree with TRBD2. With V trimmed by 3 bases and J by 7 bases, 6 bases remained unmatched. CDR3 size: 15 residues. Germline V gene lookup returns CDR1 SGDLS and CDR2 YYNGEE. Here the CDR3 DNA reads TGTGCCAGCAGCGCCAGACTAGCGGGAGAGAATACGCAGTATTTT. Translation gives CASSARLAGENTQYF.

This clonotype was picked up many times. The chain uses TRBV20-1 and TRBJ2-4, with D possibly TRBD2 on 6 matching bases. This CDR3 has 13 amino acids. Looked up from germline, CDR1 is DFQATT and CDR2 is SNEGSKA (reference sequence). Trimming left V 1 base short and J 4 bases short, with 8 bases between. The CDR3: CSARGGAKNIQYF. The CDR3 bases are TGCAGTGCTAGAGGCGGGGCTAAAAACATTCAGTACTTC.

CDR3 amino acids: CSVSAGTSQYF. CDR3 nucleotides: TGCAGTGTCTCGGCCGGGACCTCGCAGTATTTT. The rearrangement links TRBV20-1 to TRBJ2-3; D may correspond to TRBD1 or TRBD2 (5 bases each). Looked up from germline, CDR1 is DFQATT and CDR2 is SNEGSKA (reference sequence). This CDR3 is built from 11 residues. Between the trimmed V and J ends, which lost 7 bases and 10 bases, there was a span of 15 bases.

The rearrangement links TRBV20-1 to TRBJ2-1; the match to TRBD2 covers 8 bases. The J call may not be correct, given that the DNA end is closer to TRBJ2-7. This CDR3 has 10 residues. CDR1 and CDR2 from the germline V gene are DFQATT and SNEGSKA (reference sequence). The CDR3 region has the DNA TGCAGTGCGGGACTAGACGAGCAGTACTTC. Translation gives CSAGLDEQYF.

On this clonotype: An end of the junction differs from the germline gene, which may be a read error. The CDR3 loop is CASSLVGSAGDTQYF. The DNA of the CDR3 is TGCGCCAGCAGCTTAGTAGGTAGCGCTGGAGATACGCAGTATTTT. The V and J genes are TRBV7-9 and TRBJ2-3, with a tentative D call TRBD2 (5 bases). This CDR3 is built from 15 residues. Germline CDR1 is SEHNR and CDR2 is FQNEAQ (reference sequence).

Ten or more counts support this clonotype. The genes are TRBV4-1 and TRBJ1-5; D is uncertain. The V gene's germline CDR1 is MGHRA and CDR2 YSYEKL. This CDR3 is built from 16 residues. V lost 1 base and J lost 2, with 12 bases in between. CDR3 region: CASSQVWGIGNQPQHF. The CDR3 DNA reads TGCGCCAGCAGCCAAGTTTGGGGAATCGGCAATCAGCCCCAGCATTTT.

The CDR3 loop reads CASSGRDLTGGTNQPQHF. In DNA, the CDR3 is TGCGCCAGCAGCGGAAGGGACCTCACAGGGGGCACGAATCAGCCCCAGCATTTT. The chain uses TRBV5-1 and TRBJ1-5, with 9 bases matching TRBD1. The CDR3 totals 18 residues. Germline CDR1 SGHRS, CDR2 YFSETQ. V dropped 4 bases and J dropped 4; count of bases not matched to a gene: 15.

This chain uses TRBV21-1 with TRBJ2-7; whether TRBD2, the table's D call, matches the DNA was not checked. TRBV21-1 is assigned pseudogene status. The CDR3 loop spans 16 amino acids. The CDR3 region is CASSLQGLAGAYEQYF. DNA of the CDR3: TGTGCCAGCAGCCTCCAGGGACTAGCGGGAGCTTACGAGCAGTACTTC.

The table lists this clonotype with a few counts. The chain combines TRBV9 with TRBJ2-3; possibly TRBD2 for D (6 bases). The V end lost 0 bases, the J end lost 2 bases, and 16 bases lay between the germline ends. The CDR3 sequence is 17 residues long. Germline V gene lookup returns CDR1 SGDLS and CDR2 YYNGEE. CDR3 in amino acids: CASSVESGEGYTDTQYF. Here the CDR3 DNA reads TGTGCCAGCAGCGTAGAATCGGGAGAAGGGTACACAGATACGCAGTATTTT. Full variable domain (rest looked up from reference TRBV9 and TRBJ2-3): DSGVTQTPKHLITATGQRVTLRCSPRSGDLSVYWYQQSLDQGLQFLIQYYNGEERAKGNILERFSAQQFPDLHSELNLSSLELGDSALYFCASSVESGEGYTDTQYFGPGTRLTVL.

This chain joins TRBV6-5 and TRBJ2-1; 8 bases match TRBD2. Germline values: CDR1 MNHEY, CDR2 SVGAGI. CDR3 length: 13 residues. V trimming: 6 bases; J trimming: 10 bases; junction bases outside the gene matches: 8. DNA for the CDR3: TGTGCCAGCAGAACCGGTAGCGGGAAGGAGCAGTTCTTC. It codes for CASRTGSGKEQFF.

This clonotype was seen a handful of times. The rearrangement links TRBV18 to TRBJ2-7; the match to TRBD2 covers 7 bases. The CDR3 consists of 15 residues. Germline assignment: CDR1 KGHSH and CDR2 LQKENI. The trim removed 0 bases at V and 10 bases at J, leaving 12 bases unmatched. The CDR3 region is CASSPPGTGLREQYF. The CDR3 bases are TGTGCCAGCTCACCACCCGGGACGGGACTACGAGAACAGTACTTC.

As for this clonotype: This clone may be a read error of a much larger clone one base away. The V gene is TRBV20-1, the J gene TRBJ2-7, with 9 bases identical to TRBD2. Losses at the gene ends were 1 base for V and 3 bases for J; bases not matched to a gene: 1. Germline loops: CDR1 DFQATT, CDR2 SNEGSKA (reference sequence). The CDR3 has 13 amino acids. The CDR3 here is CSARGTSVYEQYF. The CDR3 nucleotides read TGCAGTGCTAGAGGGACTAGCGTCTACGAGCAGTACTTC.

This clonotype was seen a handful of times. The chain recombines TRBV28 with TRBJ2-7; D tentatively fits TRBD1 or TRBD2 (6 bases each). Germline-derived CDR1 and CDR2 are MDHEN and SYDVKM. There are 14 residues in the CDR3. The germline V and J ends were trimmed by 5 bases and 2 bases, with 13 bases remaining between them. The DNA of the CDR3 is TGTGCCAGCAGTGGAGGGGGGAATCCCTACGAGCAGTACTTC. Translating gives CASSGGGNPYEQYF.

The chain has TRBV12-3 or TRBV12-4 and TRBJ2-3, with D hard to call. Trimming removed 5 bases from V and 4 bases from J, with 10 bases in between. The CDR3 has 13 amino acids. CDR3: CASSTAGPDTQYF. The CDR3 coding sequence is TGTGCCAGCAGTACCGCCGGGCCAGATACGCAGTATTTT.

With respect to this clonotype: It is unclear where the CDR3 begins or ends on the DNA, so no DNA is shown, and the CDR3 is as TCRdb lists it. The J gene is TRBJ1-2, the V gene TRBV7-2; TRBD1 is the table's D call, not checked against the DNA. 14 amino acids form the CDR3, both terminal residues included. Germline lookup yields CDR1 SGHTA and CDR2 FQGNSA. The CDR3 region is CASSLVDRGYGCTF.

This clonotype has a count of ten or more. The J gene is TRBJ1-5, the V gene TRBV28; 8 nucleotides align to TRBD1. Germline V gene sequence: CDR1 MDHEN, CDR2 SYDVKM. This CDR3 is 15 amino acids long. V lost 5 bases, J lost 7 bases, and 10 bases stayed unmatched. The CDR3 region is CASSLPGTGSQPQHF. CDR3 DNA: TGTGCCAGCAGTCTTCCTGGGACAGGTAGCCAGCCCCAGCATTTT.

The V gene is TRBV7-8, the J gene TRBJ2-5, with 10 positions matching TRBD1. The junction had 9 bases not matched to a gene; V was cut back by 3 bases and J by 2 bases. The CDR3 loop spans 17 amino acids. CDR1 SGHVS and CDR2 FQNEAQ come from the germline V gene. The CDR3 loop reads CASSFRQGALAQETQYF. The CDR3 DNA sequence: TGTGCCAGCAGCTTTCGACAGGGGGCATTGGCGCAAGAGACCCAGTACTTC. Variable domain in full (rest from reference TRBV7-8 and TRBJ2-5): GAGVSQSPRYKVAKRGQDVALRCDPISGHVSLFWYQQALGQGPEFLTYFQNEAQLDKSGLPSDRFFAERPEGSVSTLKIQRTQQEDSAVYLCASSFRQGALAQETQYFGPGTRLLVL.